One and the same sample provided the 6 T cell receptor beta chains below, sequenced in a study of a mutant IDH1 vaccine in newly diagnosed glioma. Clones were sequenced by immunoSEQ multiplex PCR, and TCRdb holds only the in-frame ones, with some missing. The sample shows tens of thousands of clones, more than 85% of them seen only once. Time point specified: week 5, during vaccination. Alongside topical imiquimod, each dose of vaccine comprised 300 ug of mutant IDH1 20-mer peptide. These receptors have no identified antigens. Sequencing was performed on PBMCs, taken from a glioma patient whose treatment included an IDH1 peptide vaccine. The receptor set was obtained from a woman in her forties or fifties with glioma.

The rearrangement joins TRBV30 to TRBJ2-7; D might be TRBD1 (6 bases). Per the germline V gene, CDR1 is GTSNPN and CDR2 is SVGIG (reference sequence). Trimming pared 6 bases from V and 2 bases from J, leaving 14 bases between. The CDR3 sequence is 13 residues long. The CDR3 sequence: CACKGGGPYEQYF. The CDR3 nucleotides read TGTGCCTGTAAAGGTGGGGGCCCCTACGAGCAGTACTTC.

The chain couples TRBV7-3 to TRBJ2-5, with 9 bases matching TRBD1. This CDR3 is 15 amino acids long. Germline CDR1 is SGHTA and CDR2 is FQGTGA. J gave up 2 bases and V 4 bases, and 5 bases lay outside the gene matches. This CDR3 is CASSSPDRGQETQYF. CDR3 nucleotides: TGTGCCAGCAGCTCACCCGACAGGGGGCAAGAGACCCAGTACTTC.

The chain is built from TRBV18 and TRBJ2-1; TRBD2 might be the D (5 bases). The V gene lost 0 bases and the J gene lost 3 bases, with 12 bases spanning the gap. There are 16 residues in the CDR3. Germline V gives CDR1 KGHSH, CDR2 LQKENI. The CDR3 coding sequence is TGTGCCAGCTCACCACCGCGGCGGGTCCTCTACAATGAGCAGTTCTTC. This gives the protein CASSPPRRVLYNEQFF.

This rearrangement joins TRBV28 to TRBJ2-5; a weak D match, TRBD2 (5 bases). Trimming left V 5 bases short and J 9 bases short, with 19 bases between. The germline V gene has CDR1 MDHEN and CDR2 SYDVKM. This CDR3 is 14 amino acids long. This chain's CDR3 is CASSNPGSGWSQYF. CDR3 DNA sequence: TGTGCCAGCAGTAACCCTGGGAGTGGGTGGTCCCAGTACTTC.

Details on this clone: Other DNA sequences within the sample encode an identical CDR3. The J gene is TRBJ2-5, the V gene TRBV29-1; no firm D call. V lost 4 bases to trimming and J lost 2 bases, with 5 bases between them. The CDR3 covers 11 residues. From germline, CDR1 is SQVTM and CDR2 ANQGSEA. The CDR3 bases are TGCAGCGTTGCCGCTCAAGAGACCCAGTACTTC. It yields the protein CSVAAQETQYF.

The V and J genes are TRBV7-2 and TRBJ2-1; D is undetermined. This CDR3 has 13 residues. Between the trimmed V and J ends, which lost 4 bases and 4 bases, there was a span of 8 bases. CDR1 and CDR2 from the germline V gene are SGHTA and FQGNSA. The CDR3: CASSSFNYNEQFF. The CDR3 bases are TGTGCCAGCAGCTCATTTAATTACAATGAGCAGTTCTTC. Full variable domain (remainder filled in from reference TRBV7-2 and TRBJ2-1): GAGVSQSPSNKVTEKGKDVELRCDPISGHTALYWYRQSLGQGLEFLIYFQGNSAPDKSGLPSDRFSAERTGGSVSTLTIQRTQQEDSAVYLCASSSFNYNEQFFGPGTRLTVL.